Below, 12 T cell receptor beta chains from the same sample are listed, as sequenced in a study of T cells in Graves' hyperthyroidism and ophthalmopathy. RNA transcripts gave rise to amplified TCR beta CDR3 regions. A set of HTBI primers served as the primers for a first-round RT-PCR of the TCR CDR3. TCRdb reprocessed the multiplex PCR reads with MiXCR, giving one entry per CDR3 protein. The table records under 450,000 distinct CDR3 sequences, around a sixth of them present only once. The sample consisted of blood. These receptors were collected from a woman aged 18-30 years with Graves' hyperthyroidism.

This clonotype was seen many times. CDR3 region: CASSLSNSGQTYEQYF. In DNA, the CDR3 is TGCGCCAGCAGCTTGTCAAACTCAGGACAAACATACGAGCAGTACTTC. This chain uses TRBV5-1 with TRBJ2-7; D possibly corresponds to TRBD1 (5 bases). Germline loops: CDR1 SGHRS, CDR2 YFSETQ. The CDR3 extends over 16 amino acids. Trimming cost V 1 base and J 4 bases, with 18 bases left between them.

The chain couples TRBV24-1 to TRBJ2-3; 7 bases map to TRBD1. Germline CDR1 and CDR2: KGHDR and SFDVKD. The CDR3 consists of 16 residues. V gave up 4 bases and J gave up 0 bases; unmatched junction bases: 6. CDR3 bases: TGTGCCACCAGTGAACCGGGACAGACAAGCACAGATACGCAGTATTTT. This translates into CATSEPGQTSTDTQYF.

This clonotype occurred many times. V and J are TRBV3-1 and TRBJ2-3; D call uncertain. Trimming cost V 2 bases and J 8 bases, with 5 bases left between them. The CDR3 is 11 amino acids. Per the germline V gene, CDR1 is LGHDT and CDR2 is YNNKEL (reference sequence). The CDR3 spells CASSQQSTQYF. Here the CDR3 DNA reads TGTGCCAGCAGCCAACAAAGTACGCAGTATTTT.

This clonotype occurred many times. This sequence joins TRBV3-1 and TRBJ2-2; 9 bases line up with TRBD1. Germline loops: CDR1 LGHDT, CDR2 YNNKEL (reference sequence). Trimming took 4 bases from V and 0 from J; bases not matched to a gene: 3. This CDR3 comprises 16 residues. The CDR3 sequence is CASSRTGGANTGELFF. CDR3 coding DNA: TGTGCCAGCAGCCGAACAGGGGGCGCGAACACCGGGGAGCTGTTTTTT.

At least ten counts were recorded for this clonotype. V usage is TRBV7-2 and J usage is TRBJ2-7; the D gene is possibly TRBD2 (6 bases). With 1 base removed from V and 6 bases from J, the gap between germline ends came to 13 bases. This CDR3 region has 14 residues. Germline V lookup: CDR1 SGHTA, CDR2 FQGNSA. The CDR3: CASSLEEGSGEQYF. CDR3 nucleotides: TGTGCCAGCAGCTTAGAGGAGGGTTCGGGCGAGCAGTACTTC.

At least ten counts were recorded for this clonotype. The gene calls are TRBV20-1 and TRBJ1-5; D unclear. Germline-derived CDR1 and CDR2 are DFQATT and SNEGSKA (reference sequence). Trimming shortened V by 0 bases and J by 4 bases, and 10 bases separated the two germline ends. This CDR3 has 14 residues. This CDR3 reads CSARDVVVNQPQHF. The CDR3 DNA reads as TGCAGTGCTAGAGATGTCGTGGTTAATCAGCCCCAGCATTTT.

This clonotype was counted only a few times. The chain has TRBV15 and TRBJ2-5; D might be TRBD1 or TRBD2, each matching 6 bases. V was clipped by 0 bases and J by 5 bases, with 13 bases between them. The CDR3 runs to 15 residues. Germline CDR1 reads LNHNV; CDR2 reads YYDKDF (reference sequence). The CDR3 sequence: CATSRDKGGHETQYF. The CDR3 nucleotides read TGTGCCACCAGCAGAGATAAGGGGGGACACGAGACCCAGTACTTC.

The gene calls are TRBV19 and TRBJ2-7; D is uncertain. The CDR3 has 14 residues. Germline values: CDR1 LNHDA, CDR2 SQIVND (reference sequence). With 2 bases removed from V and 9 bases from J, the gap between germline ends came to 17 bases. CDR3 amino acids: CASSIIGQPLGQYF. CDR3 coding DNA: TGTGCCAGTAGTATAATCGGGCAGCCATTGGGGCAGTACTTC. Drawing the rest from reference TRBV19 and TRBJ2-7, the complete variable domain is DGGITQSPKYLFRKEGQNVTLSCEQNLNHDAMYWYRQDPGQGLRLIYYSQIVNDFQKGDIAEGYSVSREKKESFPLTVTSAQKNPTAFYLCASSIIGQPLGQYFGPGTRLTVT.

This clonotype was detected ten times or more. V gene TRBV5-1 combines with J gene TRBJ1-3, with 7 bases aligning to TRBD1. The CDR3 totals 16 residues. V trimming: 4 bases; J trimming: 0 bases; junction bases outside the gene matches: 7. In germline, CDR1 is SGHRS, CDR2 YFSETQ. Written as DNA, the CDR3 is TGCGCCAGCAGCAAACGGGACAGCCGCTCTGGAAACACCATATATTTT. Protein: CASSKRDSRSGNTIYF.

This clonotype was counted a few times. The CDR3 region is CASKQGADRVNEQFF. CDR3 bases: TGTGCCAGCAAACAGGGGGCAGACAGGGTAAATGAGCAGTTCTTC. The chain couples TRBV6-1 to TRBJ2-1, with 9 bases fitting TRBD1. V shed 7 bases and J 7 bases; nucleotides not matched to a gene: 11. Germline values: CDR1 MNHNS, CDR2 SASEGT. There are 15 residues in the CDR3.

Many counts were recorded for this clonotype. The chain links TRBV28 to TRBJ1-1, with D possibly matching TRBD1 (5 bases). CDR3 length equals 15 residues. V was pared by 4 bases and J by 1 base, with 13 bases between. The germline V gene has CDR1 MDHEN and CDR2 SYDVKM. As DNA, the CDR3 is TGTGCCAGCAGTTCCCCGGGAGGGGAGAACACTGAAGCTTTCTTT. It is translated as CASSSPGGENTEAFF.

This clonotype was observed many times. The chain combines TRBV9 with TRBJ1-6; possibly TRBD1 for D (5 bases). Germline V gene sequence: CDR1 SGDLS, CDR2 YYNGEE. The V and J ends lost 7 bases and 7 bases respectively, with 12 bases between them. The CDR3 loop spans 13 amino acids. In DNA, the CDR3 is TGTGCCAGCGGCAGGGATGGCAATTCACCCCTCCACTTT. Translated: CASGRDGNSPLHF.